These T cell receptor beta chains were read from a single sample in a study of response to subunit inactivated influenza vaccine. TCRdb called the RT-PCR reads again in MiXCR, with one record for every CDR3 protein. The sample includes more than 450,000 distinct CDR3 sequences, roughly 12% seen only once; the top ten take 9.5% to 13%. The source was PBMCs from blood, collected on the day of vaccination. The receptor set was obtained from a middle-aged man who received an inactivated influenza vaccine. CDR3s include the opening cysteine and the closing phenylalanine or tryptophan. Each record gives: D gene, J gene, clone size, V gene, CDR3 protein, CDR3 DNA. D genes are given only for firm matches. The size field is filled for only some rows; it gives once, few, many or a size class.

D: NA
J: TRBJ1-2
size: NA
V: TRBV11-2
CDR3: CASSSPRDNFNYGYTF
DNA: TGTGCCAGCAGCTCGCCGCGGGATAACTTTAACTATGGCTACACCTTC

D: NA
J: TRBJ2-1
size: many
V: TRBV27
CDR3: CASRGGPRDEQFF
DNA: TGTGCCAGCAGGGGGGGGCCGAGGGATGAGCAGTTCTTC

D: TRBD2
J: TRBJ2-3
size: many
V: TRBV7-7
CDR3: CASSPLAGGPVTDTQYF
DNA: TGTGCTAGCAGTCCACTAGCGGGGGGGCCGGTCACAGATACGCAGTATTTT

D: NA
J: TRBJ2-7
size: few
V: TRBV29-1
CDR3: CSVVWLRGGGAYEQYF
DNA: TGCAGCGTTGTATGGCTACGGGGCGGGGGCGCCTACGAGCAGTACTTC

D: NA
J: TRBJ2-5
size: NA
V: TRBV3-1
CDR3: CASSRAGTLETQYF
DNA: TGTGCCAGCAGTCGAGCCGGGACTCTAGAGACCCAGTACTTC

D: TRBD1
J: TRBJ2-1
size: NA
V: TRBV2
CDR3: CASPKSGQGAYNEQFF
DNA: TGTGCCAGCCCGAAGTCTGGGCAGGGGGCCTACAATGAGCAGTTCTTC

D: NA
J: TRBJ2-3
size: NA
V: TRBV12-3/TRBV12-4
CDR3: CASSLSRVRHTDTQYF
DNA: TGTGCCAGCAGTTTGTCCCGGGTACGCCACACAGATACGCAGTATTTT

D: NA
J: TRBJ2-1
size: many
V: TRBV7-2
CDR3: CASSLDGIGEQFF
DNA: TGTGCCAGCAGCTTAGACGGGATAGGGGAGCAGTTCTTC

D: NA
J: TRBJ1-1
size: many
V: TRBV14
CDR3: CASSAYTEAFF
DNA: TGTGCCAGCAGCGCTTACACTGAAGCTTTCTTT

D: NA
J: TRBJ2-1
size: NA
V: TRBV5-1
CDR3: CASTPRPGVGFNEQFF
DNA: TGCGCCAGCACCCCGAGGCCAGGGGTCGGATTCAATGAGCAGTTCTTC

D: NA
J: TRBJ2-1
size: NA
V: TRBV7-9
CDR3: CASSLWGSGNNEQFF
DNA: TGTGCCAGCAGCTTATGGGGTAGTGGAAACAATGAGCAGTTCTTC

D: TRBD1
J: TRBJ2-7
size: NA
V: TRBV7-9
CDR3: CASSRGQGSSYEQYF
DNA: TGTGCCAGCAGCAGGGGGCAGGGCAGCTCCTACGAGCAGTACTTC

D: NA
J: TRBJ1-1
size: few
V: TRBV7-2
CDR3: CASRPGRYTEAFF
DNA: TGTGCCAGCAGACCTGGACGGTACACTGAAGCTTTCTTT

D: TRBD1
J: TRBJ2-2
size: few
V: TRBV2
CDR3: CASSQGDAGELFF
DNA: TGTGCCAGCAGTCAGGGGGACGCCGGGGAGCTGTTTTTT

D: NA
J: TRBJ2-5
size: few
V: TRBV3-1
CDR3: CASSPLGWGYQETQYF
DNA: TGTGCCAGCAGCCCCTTGGGGTGGGGGTACCAAGAGACCCAGTACTTC

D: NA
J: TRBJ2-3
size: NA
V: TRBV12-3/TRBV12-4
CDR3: CDSSRETQYF
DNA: TGTGACAGCAGTAGAGAGACGCAGTATTTT

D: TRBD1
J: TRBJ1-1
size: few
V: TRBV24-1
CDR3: CATSRGGETEAFF
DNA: TGTGCCACCAGTCGAGGGGGCGAAACTGAAGCTTTCTTT

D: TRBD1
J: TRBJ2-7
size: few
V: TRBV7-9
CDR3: CASSPRGQGGHEQYF
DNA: TGTGCCAGCAGCCCCCGGGGACAGGGGGGACACGAGCAGTACTTC

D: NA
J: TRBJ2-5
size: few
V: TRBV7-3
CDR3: CASSFPGETQYF
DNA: TGTGCCAGCAGCTTCCCGGGAGAGACCCAGTACTTC

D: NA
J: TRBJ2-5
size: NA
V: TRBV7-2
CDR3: CASSLEYSQETQYF
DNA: TGTGCCAGCAGCTTAGAGTACAGTCAAGAGACCCAGTACTTC

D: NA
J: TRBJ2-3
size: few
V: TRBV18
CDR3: CASSPLGRLGTDTQYF
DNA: TGTGCCAGCTCACCACTGGGGAGATTGGGGACAGATACGCAGTATTTT

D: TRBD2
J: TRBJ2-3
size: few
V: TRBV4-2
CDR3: CASSLSPTSGSGSTDTQYF
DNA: TGTGCCAGCAGCCTCTCTCCCACTAGCGGGAGTGGTAGCACAGATACGCAGTATTTT

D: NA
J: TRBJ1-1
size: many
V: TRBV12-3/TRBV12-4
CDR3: CASSPRQENTEAFF
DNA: TGTGCCAGCAGTCCGCGACAGGAAAACACTGAAGCTTTCTTT

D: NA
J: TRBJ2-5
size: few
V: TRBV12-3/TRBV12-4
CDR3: CASSSRLLGQETQYF
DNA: TGTGCCAGCAGTTCTCGATTGCTGGGTCAAGAGACCCAGTACTTC

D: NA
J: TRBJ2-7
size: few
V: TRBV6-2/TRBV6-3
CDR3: CASNGIRDTISYEQYF
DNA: TGTGCCAGCAATGGGATCAGGGACACAATCTCCTACGAGCAGTACTTC

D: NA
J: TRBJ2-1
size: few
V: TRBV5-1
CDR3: CASSLARTAGNEQFF
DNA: TGCGCCAGCAGCTTGGCCAGGACTGCAGGCAATGAGCAGTTCTTC

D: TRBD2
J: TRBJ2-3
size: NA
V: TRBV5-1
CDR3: CASSLVAGGQDTQYF
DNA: TGCGCCAGCAGCTTGGTGGCGGGGGGCCAAGATACGCAGTATTTT

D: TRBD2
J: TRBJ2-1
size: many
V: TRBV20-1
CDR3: CSALWGSGRGDEQFF
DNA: TGCAGTGCCCTCTGGGGGAGCGGGAGGGGAGATGAGCAGTTCTTC

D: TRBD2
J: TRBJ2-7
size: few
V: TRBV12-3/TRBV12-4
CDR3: CASRDSTRGTYEQYF
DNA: TGTGCCAGCAGGGATTCCACGCGGGGGACCTACGAGCAGTACTTC

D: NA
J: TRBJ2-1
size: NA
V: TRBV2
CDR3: CASSQPWQSSYNEQFF
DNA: TGTGCCAGCAGTCAGCCGTGGCAGTCGTCCTACAATGAGCAGTTCTTC